One sample yielded the 9 T cell receptor beta chains listed below, sequenced in a study of T cell responses to AZD1222 COVID-19 vaccine. This table comes from immunoSEQ multiplex PCR, and its TCRdb copy is limited to in-frame clones, with some not included. The table shows more than 100,000 clones, with around 92% occurring only once. The input for sequencing was peripheral blood, taken on day 0 of AZD1222 vaccination. Receptors originate from an adult in good health.

J is TRBJ2-3 and V is TRBV30; a weak D match, TRBD1 (5 bases). V was pared by 0 bases and J by 5 bases, with 12 bases between. This CDR3 region has 14 residues. The germline V gene encodes CDR1 GTSNPN and CDR2 SVGIG (reference sequence). The CDR3: CAWSVSRAGDTQYF. CDR3 DNA: TGTGCCTGGAGTGTCTCCAGGGCAGGAGATACGCAGTATTTT.

The CDR3 sequence is CASSLQGAQGYTF. The CDR3 nucleotides read TGTGCCAGCAGTCTTCAGGGGGCGCAGGGCTACACCTTC. This chain links TRBV2 with TRBJ1-2; 8 positions match TRBD1. The germline gives CDR1 SNHLY, CDR2 FYNNEI. V trimming: 5 bases; J trimming: 8 bases; junction bases outside the gene matches: 7. The CDR3 sequence is 13 residues long.

The chain combines TRBV6-5 with TRBJ1-2, with D unclear. Germline V gene data show CDR1 as MNHEY and CDR2 as SVGAGI. This CDR3 region has 13 residues. Trimming stripped 5 bases from V and 8 bases from J, with 15 bases between. In DNA form, the CDR3 reads TGTGCCAGCAGTAGGGTCCTGGGAAACGGCTACACCTTC. This encodes CASSRVLGNGYTF.

The CDR3, as DNA: TGTGCCAGCAGCCCGGGACCGCGGGAGACCCAGTACTTC. It translates to CASSPGPRETQYF. The chain employs TRBV9 and TRBJ2-5; D might be TRBD1 or TRBD2, each matching 5 bases. V shed 4 bases and J shed 5 bases, with 12 bases lying between them. There are 13 residues in the CDR3. Germline V gives CDR1 SGDLS, CDR2 YYNGEE.

The chain couples TRBV30 to TRBJ2-1, with D perhaps matching TRBD1 (5 bases). Germline lookup yields CDR1 GTSNPN and CDR2 SVGIG (reference sequence). The CDR3 contains 13 residues. The germline V and J ends were trimmed by 3 bases and 2 bases, with 8 bases remaining between them. CDR3 DNA: TGTGCCTGGAGCAGGGCAACCTACAATGAGCAGTTCTTC. Residues: CAWSRATYNEQFF.

This chain uses TRBV29-1 with TRBJ1-4; no firm D call. The CDR3 spans 11 residues. Trimming removed 7 bases at V and 8 bases at J, with 11 bases between. The germline gives CDR1 SQVTM, CDR2 ANQGSEA. The CDR3 DNA reads as TGCAGCGGCCGAATAGGAGAAAAACTGTTTTTT. This translates into CSGRIGEKLFF.

The rearrangement joins TRBV11-2 to TRBJ2-1; 11 nucleotides match TRBD2. The CDR3 loop spans 16 amino acids. V lost 4 bases and J lost 6; bases outside the gene matches: 8. In germline, CDR1 is SGHAT, CDR2 FQNNGV. The CDR3 sequence: CASSSLAGGPGNEQFF. The CDR3 DNA reads as TGTGCCAGCAGCTCCCTAGCGGGGGGACCTGGCAATGAGCAGTTCTTC.

The chain combines TRBV5-4 with TRBJ2-2, with D tentatively TRBD2 (6 bases). The ends were cut back, 2 bases at V and 1 base at J, with 9 bases in the middle. Germline values: CDR1 SGHNT, CDR2 YYREEE (reference sequence). The CDR3 has 15 amino acids. The CDR3 DNA reads as TGTGCCAGCAGCTTTAACGGGGGGAACACCGGGGAGCTGTTTTTT. Encoded protein: CASSFNGGNTGELFF. The full variable domain, with the rest looked up from reference TRBV5-4 and TRBJ2-2, is ETGVTQSPTHLIKTRGQQVTLRCSSQSGHNTVSWYQQALGQGPQFIFQYYREEENGRGNFPPRFSGLQFPNYSSELNVNALELDDSALYLCASSFNGGNTGELFFGEGSRLTVL.

V and J are TRBV30 and TRBJ2-3; D perhaps matches TRBD1 (7 bases). This CDR3 is 12 amino acids long. CDR1 and CDR2 from the germline V gene are GTSNPN and SVGIG (reference sequence). CDR3: CARGQGGDTQYF. CDR3 nucleotide sequence: TGTGCTCGGGGGCAGGGGGGAGATACGCAGTATTTT. Full variable domain (outside the CDR3, taken from reference TRBV30 and TRBJ2-3): SQTIHQWPATLVQPVGSPLSLECTVEGTSNPNLYWYRQAAGRGLQLLFYSVGIGQISSEVPQNLSASRPQDRQFILSSKKLLLSDSGFYLCARGQGGDTQYFGPGTRLTVL.